This T cell receptor beta chain was documented in a study of molecular identifiers for immune sequencing clone quantification. Study-wide results and caveats: Clones that had above 20 RNA copies took up over 98% of effector molecules but under 1% in naive cells.

TCRdb recomputed calls from the PCR reads with MiXCR, one row per CDR3 protein. The table includes around 320,000 distinct CDR3 sequences, under 25% detected once. Germline V CDR1 and CDR2: LGHNA, YSLEER. The CDR3 runs 13 residues. V was clipped by 3 bases and J by 7 bases, with 9 bases between them. Of note for this clonotype: The antigen remains undetermined. A read error may be the cause here, since a much bigger clone is one base away.

This receptor was identified in a human donor in good health. Some libraries in this study had Jurkat cell RNA spiked in. Sequenced sample: naive CD8+ T cells from blood, with Jurkat cell RNA spiked in. Subset denoted: FACS-sorted CD8+CD4-CCR7+CD45RA+ naive T cells. This chain connects TRBV4-3 to TRBJ1-4; D remains unclear. In nucleotides, the CDR3 is TGCGCCAGCAGCCAGGTTGGAGGTGAAAAACTGTTTTTT. This gives the protein CASSQVGGEKLFF.